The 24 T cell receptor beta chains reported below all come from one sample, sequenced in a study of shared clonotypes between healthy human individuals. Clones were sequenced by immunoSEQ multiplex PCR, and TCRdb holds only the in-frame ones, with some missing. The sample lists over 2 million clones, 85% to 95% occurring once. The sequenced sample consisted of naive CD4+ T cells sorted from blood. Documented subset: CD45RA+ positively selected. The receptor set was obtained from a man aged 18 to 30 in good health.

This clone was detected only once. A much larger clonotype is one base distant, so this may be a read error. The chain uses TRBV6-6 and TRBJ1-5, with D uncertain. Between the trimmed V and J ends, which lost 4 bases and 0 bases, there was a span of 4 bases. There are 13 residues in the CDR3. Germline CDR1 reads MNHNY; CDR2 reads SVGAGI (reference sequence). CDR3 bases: TGTGCCAGCAGTTTTAGTAGCAATCAGCCCCAGCATTTT. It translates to CASSFSSNQPQHF.

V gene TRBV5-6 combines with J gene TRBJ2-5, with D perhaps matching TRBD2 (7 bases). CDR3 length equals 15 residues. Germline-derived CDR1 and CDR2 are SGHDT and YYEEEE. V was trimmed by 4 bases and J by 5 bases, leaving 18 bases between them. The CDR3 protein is CASSPTGGGWETQYF. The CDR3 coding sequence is TGTGCCAGCAGCCCCACTGGGGGGGGCTGGGAGACCCAGTACTTC. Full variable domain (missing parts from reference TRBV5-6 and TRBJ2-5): DAGVTQSPTHLIKTRGQQVTLRCSPKSGHDTVSWYQQALGQGPQFIFQYYEEEERQRGNFPDRFSGHQFPNYSSELNVNALLLGDSALYLCASSPTGGGWETQYFGPGTRLLVL.

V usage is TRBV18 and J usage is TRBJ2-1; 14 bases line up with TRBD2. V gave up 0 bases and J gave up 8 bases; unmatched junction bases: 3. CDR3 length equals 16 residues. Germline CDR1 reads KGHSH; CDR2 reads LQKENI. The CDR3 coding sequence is TGTGCCAGCTCACCACCGGGACTAGCGGGAGCGTATGAGCAGTTCTTC. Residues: CASSPPGLAGAYEQFF.

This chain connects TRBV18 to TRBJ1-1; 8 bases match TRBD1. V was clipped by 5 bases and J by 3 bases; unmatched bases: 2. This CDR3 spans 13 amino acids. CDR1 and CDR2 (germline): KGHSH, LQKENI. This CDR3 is CASSSTGDTEAFF. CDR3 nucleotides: TGTGCCAGCTCATCGACAGGGGACACTGAAGCTTTCTTT.

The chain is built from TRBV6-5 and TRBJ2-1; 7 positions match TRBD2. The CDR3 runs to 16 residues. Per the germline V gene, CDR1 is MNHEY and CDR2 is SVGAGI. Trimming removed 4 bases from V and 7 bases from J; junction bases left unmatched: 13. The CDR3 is CASSLGRALGYNEQFF. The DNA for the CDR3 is TGTGCCAGCAGTTTGGGGAGGGCCTTGGGGTATAATGAGCAGTTCTTC.

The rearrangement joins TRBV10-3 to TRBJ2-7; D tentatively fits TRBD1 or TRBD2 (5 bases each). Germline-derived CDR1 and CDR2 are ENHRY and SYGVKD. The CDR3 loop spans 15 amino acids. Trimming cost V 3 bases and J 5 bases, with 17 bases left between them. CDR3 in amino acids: CAISDAESRGNEQYF. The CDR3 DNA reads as TGTGCCATCAGTGATGCCGAGTCGAGGGGCAACGAGCAGTACTTC.

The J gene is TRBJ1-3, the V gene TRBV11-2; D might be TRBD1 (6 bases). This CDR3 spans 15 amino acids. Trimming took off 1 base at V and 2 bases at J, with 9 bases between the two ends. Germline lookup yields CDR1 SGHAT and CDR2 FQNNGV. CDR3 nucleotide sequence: TGTGCCAGCAGCTTAGGTACAGGGACTGGAAACACCATATATTTT. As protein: CASSLGTGTGNTIYF.

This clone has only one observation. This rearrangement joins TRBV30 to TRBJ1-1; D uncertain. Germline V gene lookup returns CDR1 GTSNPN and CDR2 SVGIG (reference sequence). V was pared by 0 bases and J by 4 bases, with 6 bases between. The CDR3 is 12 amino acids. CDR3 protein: CAWSVGSTEAFF. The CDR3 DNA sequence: TGTGCCTGGAGTGTAGGAAGCACTGAAGCTTTCTTT. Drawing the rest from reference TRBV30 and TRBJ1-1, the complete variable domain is SQTIHQWPATLVQPVGSPLSLECTVEGTSNPNLYWYRQAAGRGLQLLFYSVGIGQISSEVPQNLSASRPQDRQFILSSKKLLLSDSGFYLCAWSVGSTEAFFGQGTRLTVV.

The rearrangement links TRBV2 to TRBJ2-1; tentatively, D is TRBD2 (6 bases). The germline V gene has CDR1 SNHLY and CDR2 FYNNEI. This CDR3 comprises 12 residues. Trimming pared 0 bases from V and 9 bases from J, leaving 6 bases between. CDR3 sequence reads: CASSEAGGEQFF. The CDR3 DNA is TGTGCCAGCAGTGAAGCGGGAGGTGAGCAGTTCTTC.

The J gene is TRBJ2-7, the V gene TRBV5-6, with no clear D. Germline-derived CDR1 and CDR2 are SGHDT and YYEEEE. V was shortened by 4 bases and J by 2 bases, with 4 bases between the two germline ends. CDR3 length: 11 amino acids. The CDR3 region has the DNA TGTGCCAGCAGCGGTACCTACGAGCAGTACTTC. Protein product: CASSGTYEQYF.

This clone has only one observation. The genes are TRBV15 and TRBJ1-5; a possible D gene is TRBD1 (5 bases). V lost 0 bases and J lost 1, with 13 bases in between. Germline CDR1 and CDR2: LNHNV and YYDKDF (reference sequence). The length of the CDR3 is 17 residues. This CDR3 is CATSRDRWQGSNQPQHF. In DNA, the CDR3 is TGTGCCACCAGCAGAGATAGATGGCAGGGAAGCAATCAGCCCCAGCATTTT. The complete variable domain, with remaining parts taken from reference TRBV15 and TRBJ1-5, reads DAMVIQNPRYQVTQFGKPVTLSCSQTLNHNVMYWYQQKSSQAPKLLFHYYDKDFNNEADTPDNFQSRRPNTSFCFLDIRSPGLGDTAMYLCATSRDRWQGSNQPQHFGDGTRLSIL.

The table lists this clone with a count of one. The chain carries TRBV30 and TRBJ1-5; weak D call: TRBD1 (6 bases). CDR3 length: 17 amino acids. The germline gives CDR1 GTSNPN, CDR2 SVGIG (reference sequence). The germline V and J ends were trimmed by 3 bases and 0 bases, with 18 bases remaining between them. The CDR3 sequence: CAWSMGGHGFSNQPQHF. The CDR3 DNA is TGTGCCTGGAGCATGGGGGGCCACGGGTTTAGCAATCAGCCCCAGCATTTT.

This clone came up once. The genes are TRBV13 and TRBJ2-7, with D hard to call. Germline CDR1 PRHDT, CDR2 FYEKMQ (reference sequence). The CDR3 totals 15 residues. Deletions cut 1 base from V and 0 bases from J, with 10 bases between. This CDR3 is CASSLEALPSYEQYF. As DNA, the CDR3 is TGTGCCAGCAGCTTAGAAGCGTTACCCTCCTACGAGCAGTACTTC.

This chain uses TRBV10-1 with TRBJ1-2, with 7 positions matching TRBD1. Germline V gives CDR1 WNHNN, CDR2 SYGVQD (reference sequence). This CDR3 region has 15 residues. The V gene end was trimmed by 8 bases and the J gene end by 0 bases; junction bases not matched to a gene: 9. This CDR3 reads CASVQGVSSNYGYTF. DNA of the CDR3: TGCGCCAGCGTGCAGGGGGTTTCCTCTAACTATGGCTACACCTTC.

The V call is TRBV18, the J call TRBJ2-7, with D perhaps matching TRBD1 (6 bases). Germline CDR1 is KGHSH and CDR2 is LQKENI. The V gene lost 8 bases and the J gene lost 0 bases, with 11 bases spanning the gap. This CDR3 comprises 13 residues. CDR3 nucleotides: TGTGCCAGCCGATCGGACAGCTCCTACGAGCAGTACTTC. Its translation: CASRSDSSYEQYF. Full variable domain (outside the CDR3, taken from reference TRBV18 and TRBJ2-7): NAGVMQNPRHLVRRRGQEARLRCSPMKGHSHVYWYRQLPEEGLKFMVYLQKENIIDESGMPKERFSAEFPKEGPSILRIQQVVRGDSAAYFCASRSDSSYEQYFGPGTRLTVT.

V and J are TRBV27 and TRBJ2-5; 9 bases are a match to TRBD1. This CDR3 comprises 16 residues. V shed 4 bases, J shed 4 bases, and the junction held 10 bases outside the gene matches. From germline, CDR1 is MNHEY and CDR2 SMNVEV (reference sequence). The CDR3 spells CASSSLTGGRAETQYF. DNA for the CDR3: TGTGCCAGCAGTTCTTTAACAGGGGGCCGAGCAGAGACCCAGTACTTC.

The CDR3 sequence is CASSASGATNEKLFF. CDR3 coding DNA: TGCGCCAGTTCCGCGTCAGGCGCAACTAATGAAAAACTGTTTTTT. The chain joins TRBV5-1 to TRBJ1-4; D unclear. Germline V gives CDR1 SGHRS, CDR2 YFSETQ. Trimming stripped 8 bases from V and 0 bases from J, with 14 bases between. The length of the CDR3 is 15 residues.

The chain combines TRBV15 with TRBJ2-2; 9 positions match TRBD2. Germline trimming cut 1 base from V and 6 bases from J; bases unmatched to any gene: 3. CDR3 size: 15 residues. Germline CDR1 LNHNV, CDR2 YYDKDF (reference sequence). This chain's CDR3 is CATSRALAGSGELFF. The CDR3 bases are TGTGCCACCAGCAGAGCCCTAGCGGGGTCCGGGGAGCTGTTTTTT.

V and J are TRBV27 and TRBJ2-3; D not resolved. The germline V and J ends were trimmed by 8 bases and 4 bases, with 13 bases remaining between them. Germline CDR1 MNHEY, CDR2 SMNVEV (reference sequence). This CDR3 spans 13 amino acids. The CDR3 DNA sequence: TGTGCCAGCCAACCTCTCCCCTCAGATACGCAGTATTTT. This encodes CASQPLPSDTQYF.

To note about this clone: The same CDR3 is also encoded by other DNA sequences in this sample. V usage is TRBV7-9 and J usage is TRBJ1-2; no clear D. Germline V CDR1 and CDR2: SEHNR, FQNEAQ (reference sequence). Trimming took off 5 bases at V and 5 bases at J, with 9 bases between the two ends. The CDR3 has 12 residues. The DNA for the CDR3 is TGTGCCAGCAGCCGCGACGATTATGGCTACACCTTC. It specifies CASSRDDYGYTF.

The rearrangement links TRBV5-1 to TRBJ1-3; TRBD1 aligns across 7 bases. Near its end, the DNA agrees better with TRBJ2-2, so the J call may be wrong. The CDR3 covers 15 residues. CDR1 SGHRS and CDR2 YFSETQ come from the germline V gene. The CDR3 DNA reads TGCGCCAGCACCTTCACAGGGGTCGACACCGGGGAGCTGTTTTTT. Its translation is CASTFTGVDTGELFF.

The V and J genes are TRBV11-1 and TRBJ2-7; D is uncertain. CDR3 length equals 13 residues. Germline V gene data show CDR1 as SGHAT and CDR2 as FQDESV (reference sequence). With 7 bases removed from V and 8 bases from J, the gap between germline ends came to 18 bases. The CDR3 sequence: CASITVPDAQQYF. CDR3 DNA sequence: TGTGCCAGCATCACGGTGCCGGACGCGCAGCAGTACTTC.

This CDR3 is CASRRTGSPNTEAFF. CDR3 DNA: TGCGCCAGCCGTCGGACAGGGTCACCGAACACTGAAGCTTTCTTT. The rearrangement uses TRBV5-1 and TRBJ1-1; 8 bases match TRBD1. After removal of 7 bases from V and 1 base from J, the junction contained 9 bases not matched to a gene. This CDR3 spans 15 amino acids. From germline, CDR1 is SGHRS and CDR2 YFSETQ.

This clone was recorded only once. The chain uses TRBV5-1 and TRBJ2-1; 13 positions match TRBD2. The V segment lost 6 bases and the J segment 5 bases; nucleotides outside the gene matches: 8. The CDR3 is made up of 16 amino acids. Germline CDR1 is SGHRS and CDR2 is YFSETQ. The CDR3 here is CASNPAGLAGNNEQFF. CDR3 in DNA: TGCGCCAGCAACCCTGCGGGACTAGCGGGAAACAATGAGCAGTTCTTC.